This T cell receptor beta chain was captured by sequencing in a study of blood T cell repertoires in COVID-19. Study background: Specimens from acute and convalescent COVID-19 originated in the United States, Italy and Spain. Nucleic acid was either cDNA or gDNA, and it came from T cells, B-cell-depleted T cells, or PBMCs.

Per the authors' pipeline: Estimation of nucleated cell counts was performed using reference gene primer amplification. Assay: immunoSEQ multiplex PCR; the TCRdb copy retains only in-frame clones and omits some. D and trimming were read from the DNA, whereas the V and J calls and clone size are those reported in that table. Here the sample spans about 500,000 clones, 70% to 90% being singletons. Per germline, CDR1 SEHNR and CDR2 FQNEAQ (reference sequence). V was trimmed by 5 bases and J by 7 bases, leaving 12 bases between them. The CDR3 sequence is 14 residues long. Patients of the Seattle cohort, enrolled during active infection, were followed longitudinally.

The receptor was isolated from a woman aged 50 to 60 with COVID-19, enrolled during active disease. Material: peripheral blood. This chain links TRBV7-9 with TRBJ1-6; no reliable D call. Here the CDR3 reads CASSPSAFNSPLHF. The CDR3 coding sequence is TGTGCCAGCAGCCCCAGTGCCTTCAATTCACCCCTCCACTTT.